The 2 T cell receptor beta chains reported below all come from one sample, sequenced in a study of technical replicates of blood from a few donors. Data came from immunoSEQ multiplex PCR; TCRdb stores just in-frame clones and leaves some out. The sample carries almost 90,000 clones, approximately 95% recorded once. Sequencing input: T cells isolated from PBMCs. Source of these receptors: a human donor in good health.

The chain links TRBV21-1 to TRBJ2-1; no check of the table's D call, TRBD2, against the DNA was made. TRBV21-1 is a listed pseudogene. The CDR3 has 16 residues. CDR3 protein: CARQLAGGPEHNEQFF. In DNA, the CDR3 is TGTGCCAGACAGCTAGCGGGAGGGCCGGAACACAATGAGCAGTTCTTC.

The V gene is TRBV11-3, the J gene TRBJ2-7; the match to TRBD2 covers 7 bases. The V segment lost 1 base and the J segment 1 base; nucleotides outside the gene matches: 1. Germline V gives CDR1 SGHNT, CDR2 YENEEA. This CDR3 is built from 14 residues. CDR3 sequence (DNA): TGTGCCAGCAGCTTAGGCGGGGGATCCTACGAGCAGTACTTC. Amino acid sequence: CASSLGGGSYEQYF. Filled out from reference TRBV11-3 and TRBJ2-7, the complete variable domain reads EAGVVQSPRYKIIEKKQPVAFWCNPISGHNTLYWYLQNLGQGPELLIRYENEEAVDDSQLPKDRFSAERLKGVDSTLKIQPAELGDSAVYLCASSLGGGSYEQYFGPGTRLTVT.